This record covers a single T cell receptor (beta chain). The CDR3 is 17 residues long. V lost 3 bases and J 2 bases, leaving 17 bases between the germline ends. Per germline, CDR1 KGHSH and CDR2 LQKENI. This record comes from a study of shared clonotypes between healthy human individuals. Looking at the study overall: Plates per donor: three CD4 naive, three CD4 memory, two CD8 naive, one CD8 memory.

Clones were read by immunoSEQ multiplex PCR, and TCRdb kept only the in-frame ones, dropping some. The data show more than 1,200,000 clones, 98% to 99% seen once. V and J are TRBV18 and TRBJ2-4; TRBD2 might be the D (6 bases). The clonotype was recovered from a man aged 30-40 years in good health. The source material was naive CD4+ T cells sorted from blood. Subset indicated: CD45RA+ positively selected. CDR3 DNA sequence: TGTGCCAGCTCACCCTCGAGGGAAGGAGGGACCAAAAACATTCAGTACTTC. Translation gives CASSPSREGGTKNIQYF.